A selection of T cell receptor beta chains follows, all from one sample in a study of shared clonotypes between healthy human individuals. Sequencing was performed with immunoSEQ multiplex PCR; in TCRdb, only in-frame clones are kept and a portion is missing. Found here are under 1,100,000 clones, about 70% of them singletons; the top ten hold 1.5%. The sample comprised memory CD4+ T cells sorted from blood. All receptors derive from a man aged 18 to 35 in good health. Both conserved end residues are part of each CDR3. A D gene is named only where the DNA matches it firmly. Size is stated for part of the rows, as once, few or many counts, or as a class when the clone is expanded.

cdr3_nt: TGTGCCAGCAGCACCGCGACCGCGGGGGCCCAGCATTTT; cdr3_aa: CASSTATAGAQHF; clone_size: -; j_call: TRBJ1-5; d_call: -; v_call: TRBV7-2
cdr3_nt: TGTGCCAGCAGTTTATCCCCAGGGTATGCGGATAATTCACCCCTCCACTTT; cdr3_aa: CASSLSPGYADNSPLHF; clone_size: -; j_call: TRBJ1-6; d_call: -; v_call: TRBV27
cdr3_nt: TGTGCCAGCAGCGCTAGGGGCCCAGATACGCAGTATTTT; cdr3_aa: CASSARGPDTQYF; clone_size: -; j_call: TRBJ2-3; d_call: -; v_call: TRBV7-2
cdr3_nt: TGTGCCAGCAGCTTGCCGGGGACAGGGGTAAACATTCAGTACTTC; cdr3_aa: CASSLPGTGVNIQYF; clone_size: -; j_call: TRBJ2-4; d_call: TRBD1; v_call: TRBV5-4
cdr3_nt: TGTGCCACCAGCCGGATTAACTATGGCTACACCTTC; cdr3_aa: CATSRINYGYTF; clone_size: -; j_call: TRBJ1-2; d_call: -; v_call: TRBV15
cdr3_nt: TGCGCCAGCAGCTCCGACAGGGACACTGAAGCTTTCTTT; cdr3_aa: CASSSDRDTEAFF; clone_size: few; j_call: TRBJ1-1; d_call: TRBD1; v_call: TRBV4-3
cdr3_nt: TGTGCCAGCTCACCGGATGGGAGGGGTGGAGAAAAACTGTTTTTT; cdr3_aa: CASSPDGRGGEKLFF; clone_size: -; j_call: TRBJ1-4; d_call: -; v_call: TRBV18
cdr3_nt: TGTGCCAGTAGTAAAACAGGGAGAGATACGCAGTATTTT; cdr3_aa: CASSKTGRDTQYF; clone_size: -; j_call: TRBJ2-3; d_call: -; v_call: TRBV19
cdr3_nt: TGTGCCAGCGCTATGGCAGGCAACACCTACGAGCAGTACTTC; cdr3_aa: CASAMAGNTYEQYF; clone_size: -; j_call: TRBJ2-7; d_call: -; v_call: TRBV28
cdr3_nt: TGTGCCAGCAGACCCGGGGACAGGGGCACAGATACGCAGTATTTT; cdr3_aa: CASRPGDRGTDTQYF; clone_size: -; j_call: TRBJ2-3; d_call: TRBD1; v_call: TRBV6-1
cdr3_nt: TGTGCCATCAGGGGGCCAAGCTCCTACGAGCAGTACTTC; cdr3_aa: CAIRGPSSYEQYF; clone_size: few; j_call: TRBJ2-7; d_call: -; v_call: TRBV10-3
cdr3_nt: TGTGCCAGCAGTGAACGGCAGCCGTGGCACAATGAGCAGTTCTTC; cdr3_aa: CASSERQPWHNEQFF; clone_size: -; j_call: TRBJ2-1; d_call: -; v_call: TRBV2
cdr3_nt: TGCGCCAGCAGCCGGGGACAGGTAAACACTGAAGCTTTCTTT; cdr3_aa: CASSRGQVNTEAFF; clone_size: -; j_call: TRBJ1-1; d_call: TRBD1; v_call: TRBV5-1
cdr3_nt: TGTGCCAGCTCCCCGGTTGGGCTTGCCGATGGCTACACCTTC; cdr3_aa: CASSPVGLADGYTF; clone_size: -; j_call: TRBJ1-2; d_call: -; v_call: TRBV18
cdr3_nt: TGTGCCAGCAGTGCAGGGAACTATGGCTACACCTTC; cdr3_aa: CASSAGNYGYTF; clone_size: few; j_call: TRBJ1-2; d_call: -; v_call: TRBV2
cdr3_nt: TGTGCCAGCTCACCCCAAGTACAGGGGGCTACAGATACGCAGTATTTT; cdr3_aa: CASSPQVQGATDTQYF; clone_size: -; j_call: TRBJ2-3; d_call: TRBD1; v_call: TRBV18
cdr3_nt: TGCGCCAGCAGCCTACAACCGGGGACAGGGGTAAGCGAGCAGTACTTC; cdr3_aa: CASSLQPGTGVSEQYF; clone_size: -; j_call: TRBJ2-7; d_call: TRBD1; v_call: TRBV4-3
cdr3_nt: TGTGCCAGCAGAGGAACAGCCGGAACAAACACTGAAGCTTTCTTT; cdr3_aa: CASRGTAGTNTEAFF; clone_size: -; j_call: TRBJ1-1; d_call: -; v_call: TRBV28